Sequencing of this TCR beta chain was carried out in a study of OX40 agonist ivuxolimab in advanced cancers. Whole-study findings and limits: Partial responders treated at 0.1-3.0 mg/kg exhibited clonal expansion among the lowest measured.

V dropped 4 bases and J dropped 4 bases, with 12 bases sitting between them. Germline lookup yields CDR1 SGHTS and CDR2 YDEGEE. This CDR3 has 14 residues. The protocol was immunoSEQ multiplex PCR, while the TCRdb copy is restricted to in-frame clones and leaves out a portion. The repertoire holds about 45,000 clones, with around four fifths as singletons. A remark on this clone: As yet, its antigen is unknown.

The V and J genes are TRBV5-8 and TRBJ2-1; no firm D call. The TCR comes from an adult with an advanced solid tumor such as melanoma, head and neck, liver or kidney cancer. This specimen consisted of CD4+ or CD8+ T cells sorted from blood, obtained in a trial of the OX40 agonist ivuxolimab. The CDR3 region is CASSGGLGYNEQFF. CDR3 coding DNA: TGTGCCAGCAGCGGCGGCCTAGGGTACAATGAGCAGTTCTTC.